What follows is one T cell receptor beta chain and its context. Clones were sequenced by immunoSEQ multiplex PCR, and TCRdb holds only the in-frame ones, with some missing. This table holds approximately 12,000 clones, just under 80% found once. This entry comes from a study of follicular helper T cells after annual influenza vaccination. Study-wide context: Across the 2013-2014, 2014-2015 and 2015-2016 vaccination seasons, some subjects were resampled.

Germline V gene data show CDR1 as LGHNA and CDR2 as YSLEER. The ends were cut back, 2 bases at V and 2 bases at J, with 12 bases in the middle. The length of the CDR3 is 16 residues. Noted time point: 2014-2015 season, pre-vaccination. The receptor comes from an adult who received the influenza vaccine. Sequences were derived from CXCR5- memory CD4+ T cells sorted from blood, sampled on the day of influenza vaccination. The chain combines TRBV4-3 with TRBJ1-4; possibly TRBD1 for D (6 bases). The CDR3 DNA is TGCGCCAGCAGCCAATCTTACAGGGTGACTAATGAAAAACTGTTTTTT. Its translation is CASSQSYRVTNEKLFF.